This T cell receptor (beta chain) came from a study of shared clonotypes between healthy human individuals. Whole-study results and caveats: Naive subsets, compared against memory subsets, generally had larger estimated richness values.

All participating donors were Caucasian adults from Nashville, Tennessee. This clone was counted only a few times. What it recognizes is unknown. This CDR3 contains 17 residues. The J segment lost 0 bases and the V segment lost 0 bases, leaving 7 bases of the junction unmatched. Germline CDR1 SGHTA, CDR2 FQGNSA. TCRdb's table, derived via immunoSEQ multiplex PCR, lists solely in-frame clones and lacks some. The sample contains 1,100,000 or so clones, about four fifths of which appear only once. The rearrangement links TRBV7-2 to TRBJ2-7, with 8 bases that match TRBD2. This clonotype was obtained from a man aged 18 to 35 in good health. Some clones in this sample may be carry-over from other donors' samples. Material: memory CD4+ T cells from PBMCs. Subset denoted: CD45RA-negative fraction. CDR3 amino acids: CASSLARGSGISYEQYF. CDR3 DNA: TGTGCCAGCAGCTTAGCGCGCGGTAGCGGGATCTCCTACGAGCAGTACTTC.